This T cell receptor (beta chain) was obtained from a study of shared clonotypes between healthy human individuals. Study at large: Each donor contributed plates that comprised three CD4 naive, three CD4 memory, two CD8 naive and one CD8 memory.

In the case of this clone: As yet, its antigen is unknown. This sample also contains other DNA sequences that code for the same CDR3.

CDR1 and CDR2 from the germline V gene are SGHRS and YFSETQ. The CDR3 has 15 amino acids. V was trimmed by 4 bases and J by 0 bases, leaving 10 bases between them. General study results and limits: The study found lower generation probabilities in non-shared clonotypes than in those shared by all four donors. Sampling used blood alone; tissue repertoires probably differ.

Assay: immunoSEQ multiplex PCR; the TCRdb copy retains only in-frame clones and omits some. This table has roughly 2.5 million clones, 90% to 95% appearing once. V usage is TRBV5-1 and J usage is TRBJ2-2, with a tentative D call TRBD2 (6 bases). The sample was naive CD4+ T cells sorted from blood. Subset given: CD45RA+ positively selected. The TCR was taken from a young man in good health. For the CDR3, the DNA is TGCGCCAGCAGCCCTGGAGGGACGAACACCGGGGAGCTGTTTTTT. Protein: CASSPGGTNTGELFF.